These 6 T cell receptor beta chains came from one sample sequenced in a study of beta chain features in type 1 diabetes. General study findings and limits: Moderate yet significant TCRB CDR3 shortening was seen in Type 1 diabetes patients in all four CD4+ subsets.

The sequenced template was cDNA made from the entire isolated RNA. Only in-frame clones appear in the TCRdb table, and some are missing; sequencing was by immunoSEQ multiplex PCR. The sample lists 550,000 to 850,000 clones; around an eighth were seen once. Their cognate antigens are unknown. The sample consisted of naive CD4+ T cells from blood. The receptors stem from a man younger than 35 with type 1 diabetes.

This clone was seen more than once but under ten times. The chain carries TRBV11-2 and TRBJ1-1; D unresolved. Germline lookup yields CDR1 SGHAT and CDR2 FQNNGV. V was clipped by 1 base and J by 3 bases, with 6 bases between them. The CDR3 sequence is 13 residues long. The CDR3 spells CASSLASDTEAFF. DNA of the CDR3: TGTGCCAGCAGCTTAGCTAGTGACACTGAAGCTTTCTTT.

This clone was counted a few times. This CDR3 is CASSFTSGGFGELFF. The CDR3 DNA sequence: TGTGCCAGCAGCTTCACTAGCGGGGGCTTTGGGGAGCTGTTTTTT. This chain links TRBV5-6 with TRBJ2-2; 11 bases line up with TRBD2. V lost 2 bases, J lost 8 bases, and 5 bases stayed unmatched. This CDR3 has 15 residues. The germline V gene has CDR1 SGHDT and CDR2 YYEEEE. Supplemented by reference TRBV5-6 and TRBJ2-2, the full variable domain reads DAGVTQSPTHLIKTRGQQVTLRCSPKSGHDTVSWYQQALGQGPQFIFQYYEEEERQRGNFPDRFSGHQFPNYSSELNVNALLLGDSALYLCASSFTSGGFGELFFGEGSRLTVL.

Notes on this clone: The sample contains more than one DNA sequence encoding this CDR3. In DNA form, the CDR3 reads TGCAGTGCTGCAGGAGACACTGAAGCTTTCTTT. The encoded protein is CSAAGDTEAFF. The chain carries TRBV20-1 and TRBJ1-1; D gene uncertain. Germline values: CDR1 DFQATT, CDR2 SNEGSKA (reference sequence). The length of the CDR3 is 11 residues. With 5 bases removed from V and 3 bases from J, the gap between germline ends came to 7 bases.

The chain has TRBV6-6 and TRBJ1-5; D not certain. There are 15 residues in the CDR3. CDR1 and CDR2 (germline): MNHNY, SVGAGI (reference sequence). Trimming cost V 0 bases and J 0 bases, with 6 bases left between them. CDR3 DNA sequence: TGTGCCAGCAGTTACTCAGACGATAGCAATCAGCCCCAGCATTTT. Amino acids: CASSYSDDSNQPQHF.

This clone showed up just a few times. V and J are TRBV4-2 and TRBJ2-5; the match to TRBD2 covers 12 bases. The CDR3 contains 16 residues. Trimming took 3 bases from V and 3 from J; bases not matched to a gene: 5. Germline loops: CDR1 LGHNA, CDR2 YNFKEQ. The DNA for the CDR3 is TGTGCCAGCAGCCACCTACTAGCGGGGGGAAAAGAGACCCAGTACTTC. Protein: CASSHLLAGGKETQYF.

The chain uses TRBV19 and TRBJ1-1; TRBD1 is a possible D gene (6 bases). V dropped 7 bases and J dropped 0 bases, with 12 bases sitting between them. Germline V gene lookup returns CDR1 LNHDA and CDR2 SQIVND (reference sequence). The CDR3 runs 14 residues. The chain's CDR3 is CASTPQGMNTEAFF. The CDR3 nucleotides are TGTGCCAGTACCCCACAGGGAATGAACACTGAAGCTTTCTTT.